Below are 28 T cell receptor beta chains sequenced from a single sample in a study of T cells after yellow fever vaccination. TCRdb called the 5' RACE reads again in MiXCR, with one record for every CDR3 protein. This table has a few hundred thousand distinct CDR3 sequences, less than 20% appearing once. Sequenced material: PBMCs, taken about 5 days after the first yellow fever vaccination. Source of these receptors: a young man who received the YFV17D yellow fever vaccine.

In its sample, this clonotype was seen a few times. The rearrangement links TRBV15 to TRBJ1-1, with D maybe TRBD1 (6 bases). The length of the CDR3 is 14 residues. V dropped 1 base and J dropped 7 bases, with 13 bases sitting between them. Germline V gene lookup returns CDR1 LNHNV and CDR2 YYDKDF (reference sequence). In nucleotides, the CDR3 is TGTGCCACCAGCAGAGTGGGGGGGGCCGGTGAAGCTTTCTTT. Translation gives CATSRVGGAGEAFF.

This clonotype was seen a handful of times. The chain combines TRBV7-3 with TRBJ2-3, with TRBD2 as a possible D gene (6 bases). The CDR3 totals 15 residues. Trimming shortened V by 7 bases and J by 2 bases, and 16 bases separated the two germline ends. Germline-derived CDR1 and CDR2 are SGHTA and FQGTGA. This CDR3 reads CASTSTGVTTDTQYF. The CDR3 DNA follows: TGTGCCAGCACCTCGACGGGGGTAACCACAGATACGCAGTATTTT.

This clonotype has just a few counts. This rearrangement joins TRBV5-1 to TRBJ1-4, with 10 bases matching TRBD1. In germline, CDR1 is SGHRS, CDR2 YFSETQ. CDR3 length: 15 residues. V trimming: 3 bases; J trimming: 7 bases; junction bases outside the gene matches: 6. DNA for the CDR3: TGCGCCAGCAGCTCCGGGACAGGGGTTGGTGAAAAACTGTTTTTT. Protein: CASSSGTGVGEKLFF.

This clonotype was observed a handful of times. The V call is TRBV5-1, the J call TRBJ1-4; no reliable D call. The ends were cut back, 0 bases at V and 3 bases at J, with 6 bases in the middle. Germline lookup yields CDR1 SGHRS and CDR2 YFSETQ. CDR3 length equals 14 residues. CDR3: CASSLGVPNEKLFF. Here the CDR3 DNA reads TGCGCCAGCAGCTTGGGAGTGCCTAATGAAAAACTGTTTTTT.

The rearrangement links TRBV20-1 to TRBJ2-7; maybe TRBD2 (5 bases). Germline CDR1 DFQATT, CDR2 SNEGSKA (reference sequence). CDR3 length: 13 amino acids. V lost 1 base and J 3 bases, leaving 10 bases between the germline ends. The CDR3 here is CSARGGKDYEQYV. The CDR3 coding sequence is TGCAGTGCTAGAGGAGGGAAAGACTACGAGCAGTACGTC.

The chain is built from TRBV6-1 and TRBJ2-7, with 8 bases aligning to TRBD1. The germline V gene encodes CDR1 MNHNS and CDR2 SASEGT. The CDR3 totals 12 residues. The V segment lost 8 bases and the J segment 2 bases; nucleotides outside the gene matches: 2. CDR3 coding DNA: TGTGCCAGCTTGACAGGGGCCTACGAGCAGTACTTC. It yields the protein CASLTGAYEQYF.

This clonotype was counted between two and nine times. The rearrangement links TRBV6-6 to TRBJ1-2; D not resolved. The germline CDR1 and CDR2 sequences are MNHNY and SVGAGI (reference sequence). The CDR3 runs 13 residues. V gave up 2 bases and J gave up 6 bases, with 10 bases separating them. The CDR3 protein is CASSYGPWDGYTF. In DNA, the CDR3 is TGTGCCAGCAGTTACGGCCCGTGGGATGGCTACACCTTC.

This chain links TRBV6-5 with TRBJ1-6, with D maybe TRBD1 (6 bases). The CDR3 is 16 residues long. V shed 2 bases and J shed 2 bases, with 10 bases lying between them. Germline-derived CDR1 and CDR2 are MNHEY and SVGAGI. CDR3 amino acids: CASSYQGYTYNSPLHF. CDR3 in DNA: TGTGCCAGCAGTTACCAGGGGTACACCTATAATTCACCCCTCCACTTT.

The genes are TRBV24-1 and TRBJ2-3; tentative D call: TRBD2 (6 bases). The ends were cut back, 7 bases at V and 2 bases at J, with 12 bases in the middle. This CDR3 is 14 amino acids long. The germline V gene has CDR1 KGHDR and CDR2 SFDVKD. This CDR3 is CATRGGSNTDTQYF. CDR3 DNA: TGTGCCACCAGGGGAGGATCAAACACAGATACGCAGTATTTT.

The V call is TRBV12-3 or TRBV12-4, the J call TRBJ2-7; the D is unclear. With 3 bases removed from V and 0 bases from J, the gap between germline ends came to 6 bases. This CDR3 is built from 13 residues. The CDR3 is CASSLYISYEQYF. The DNA for the CDR3 is TGTGCCAGCAGTTTGTACATCTCCTACGAGCAGTACTTC.

In DNA, the CDR3 is TGTGCCAGCAGCCCGAGGACGGGGAGTCGCGAGCAGTTCTTC. This sequence encodes CASSPRTGSREQFF. The rearrangement links TRBV7-3 to TRBJ2-1; D perhaps matches TRBD2 (5 bases). Germline V gene data show CDR1 as SGHTA and CDR2 as FQGTGA. Trimming took off 5 bases at V and 10 bases at J, with 18 bases between the two ends. The CDR3 consists of 14 residues.

In this sample, this clonotype turned up a few times. The V and J genes are TRBV18 and TRBJ1-2; 8 nucleotides agree with TRBD1. The V gene end was trimmed by 8 bases and the J gene end by 7 bases; junction bases not matched to a gene: 12. Germline CDR1 and CDR2: KGHSH and LQKENI. This CDR3 contains 14 residues. The CDR3 coding sequence is TGTGCCAGCGGTATCGCTGACAGGGGTCGTGGCTACACCTTC. Amino acids: CASGIADRGRGYTF.

This clonotype has just a few counts. CDR3: CSVGGGQGRETQYF. The CDR3, as DNA: TGCAGCGTTGGGGGGGGACAGGGGAGAGAGACCCAGTACTTC. The rearrangement links TRBV29-1 to TRBJ2-5; 10 bases align to TRBD1. V gave up 4 bases and J gave up 4 bases; unmatched junction bases: 6. This CDR3 contains 14 residues. In germline, CDR1 is SQVTM, CDR2 ANQGSEA.

This clonotype was seen more than once but under ten times. V gene TRBV29-1 combines with J gene TRBJ1-1; D unresolved. The CDR3 is made up of 11 amino acids. Trimming removed 7 bases from V and 1 base from J, with 7 bases in between. From germline, CDR1 is SQVTM and CDR2 ANQGSEA. The CDR3 DNA follows: TGCAGCGCTTATCAGAACACTGAAGCTTTCTTT. Translating gives CSAYQNTEAFF.

The chain is built from TRBV5-1 and TRBJ2-2; D may match TRBD1 or TRBD2 (5 bases each). This CDR3 region has 14 residues. The V end lost 7 bases, the J end lost 7 bases, and 17 bases lay between the germline ends. Germline CDR1 SGHRS, CDR2 YFSETQ. The DNA of the CDR3 is TGCGCCAGCGCGACAGTCCCTGGGAGCGGGGAGCTGTTTTTT. It encodes CASATVPGSGELFF.

The chain is built from TRBV19 and TRBJ1-1; no clear D gene. Deletions cut 6 bases from V and 3 bases from J, with 14 bases between. This CDR3 has 14 amino acids. Germline V gene sequence: CDR1 LNHDA, CDR2 SQIVND (reference sequence). The DNA of the CDR3 is TGTGCCAGTAGCACCCTGGGTTTGCACACTGAAGCTTTCTTT. This sequence encodes CASSTLGLHTEAFF.

The gene calls are TRBV28 and TRBJ1-1, with 8 nucleotides matching TRBD1. Per germline, CDR1 MDHEN and CDR2 SYDVKM. J was trimmed by 5 bases and V by 5 bases; bases with no gene match: 7. This CDR3 is 14 amino acids long. CDR3 nucleotides: TGTGCCAGCAGTATTCAGGGGGCTAGAACTGAAGCTTTCTTT. Translation gives CASSIQGARTEAFF.

This clonotype appeared a few times. The chain employs TRBV27 and TRBJ2-5; 12 positions agree with TRBD2. The J segment lost 4 bases and the V segment lost 8 bases, leaving 8 bases of the junction unmatched. Germline V gene data show CDR1 as MNHEY and CDR2 as SMNVEV (reference sequence). This CDR3 is built from 15 residues. The CDR3 here is CASSGLAGNLETQYF. CDR3 nucleotides: TGTGCCAGCTCCGGACTAGCGGGGAATTTAGAGACCCAGTACTTC.

The V gene is TRBV7-9, the J gene TRBJ1-5, with D tentatively TRBD1 (6 bases). Germline V lookup: CDR1 SEHNR, CDR2 FQNEAQ (reference sequence). V was clipped by 1 base and J by 4 bases, with 11 bases between them. This CDR3 is built from 15 residues. CDR3 nucleotides: TGTGCCAGCAGCTTAGGGACAGCCGGGAATCAGCCCCAGCATTTT. Translation: CASSLGTAGNQPQHF.

This clonotype was counted between two and nine times. The CDR3 DNA reads as TGTGCCAGCAGTACACCTCGCGGGGAATTAATCAACATTCAGTACTTC. Translating it yields CASSTPRGELINIQYF. The chain joins TRBV6-1 to TRBJ2-4; D possibly corresponds to TRBD2 (6 bases). Trimming took 5 bases from V and 7 from J, leaving 21 bases between them. Germline CDR1 and CDR2: MNHNS and SASEGT. The CDR3 contains 16 residues.

V is TRBV6-2 or TRBV6-3 and J is TRBJ1-5; perhaps TRBD1 as D (5 bases). Germline lookup yields CDR1 MNHEY and CDR2 SVGEGT. Between the trimmed V and J ends, which lost 6 bases and 7 bases, there was a span of 13 bases. This CDR3 has 13 residues. CDR3 DNA sequence: TGTGCCAGCAGAGGAAGGGGCCGACAGCCCCAGCATTTT. Its translation is CASRGRGRQPQHF.

The table lists this clonotype with a few counts. The rearrangement joins TRBV20-1 to TRBJ2-1; TRBD2 matches 9 bases. This CDR3 is 14 amino acids long. Germline V gives CDR1 DFQATT, CDR2 SNEGSKA (reference sequence). Germline trimming cut 3 bases from V and 5 bases from J; bases unmatched to any gene: 5. The CDR3 spells CSASGGGGNNEQFF. The CDR3 coding sequence is TGCAGTGCTAGCGGCGGGGGGGGGAACAATGAGCAGTTCTTC.

The V call is TRBV11-3, the J call TRBJ2-1; perhaps TRBD1 as D (6 bases). Trimming took off 4 bases at V and 6 bases at J, with 13 bases between the two ends. The germline gives CDR1 SGHNT, CDR2 YENEEA. The CDR3 is 14 amino acids. CDR3: CASSSYREANEQFF. The CDR3 nucleotides read TGTGCCAGCAGCTCCTACAGGGAAGCCAATGAGCAGTTCTTC.

This clonotype was picked up many times. This chain uses TRBV9 with TRBJ1-4, with TRBD1 identical over 7 bases. V shed 4 bases, J shed 2 bases, and the junction held 8 bases outside the gene matches. The germline gives CDR1 SGDLS, CDR2 YYNGEE. The CDR3 contains 16 residues. The CDR3 DNA reads as TGTGCCAGCAGCACAGGACAGGCTCCTACTAATGAAAAACTGTTTTTT. It is translated as CASSTGQAPTNEKLFF.

This clonotype was picked up many times. This chain links TRBV7-2 with TRBJ2-7, with unresolved D. V was trimmed by 5 bases and J by 3 bases, leaving 11 bases between them. Germline CDR1 is SGHTA and CDR2 is FQGNSA. CDR3 length: 13 amino acids. The CDR3 loop reads CASSPATGYEQYF. DNA for the CDR3: TGTGCCAGCAGCCCCGCTACTGGCTACGAGCAGTACTTC.

The CDR3 here is CASSLALGRSRGEQFF. CDR3 DNA sequence: TGTGCCAGCAGCTTAGCGCTAGGGCGATCTAGGGGTGAGCAGTTCTTC. The chain joins TRBV7-2 to TRBJ2-1; weak D call: TRBD1 (5 bases). The CDR3 sequence is 16 residues long. Between the trimmed V and J ends, which lost 0 bases and 9 bases, there was a span of 18 bases. Per germline, CDR1 SGHTA and CDR2 FQGNSA. The complete variable domain, with remaining parts taken from reference TRBV7-2 and TRBJ2-1, reads GAGVSQSPSNKVTEKGKDVELRCDPISGHTALYWYRQSLGQGLEFLIYFQGNSAPDKSGLPSDRFSAERTGGSVSTLTIQRTQQEDSAVYLCASSLALGRSRGEQFFGPGTRLTVL.

This clonotype occurred a few times. This sequence joins TRBV6-2 or TRBV6-3 and TRBJ2-1; a weak D match, TRBD1 (6 bases). V was clipped by 4 bases and J by 8 bases, with 18 bases between them. In germline, CDR1 is MNHEY, CDR2 SVGEGT. The CDR3 totals 15 residues. The CDR3 loop is CASSSWDTGQDEQFF. The DNA of the CDR3 is TGTGCCAGCAGTTCGTGGGACACAGGGCAGGATGAGCAGTTCTTC.

V gene TRBV6-1 combines with J gene TRBJ1-1; 7 nucleotides agree with TRBD1. V dropped 5 bases and J dropped 7; count of bases not matched to a gene: 13. Germline V gives CDR1 MNHNS, CDR2 SASEGT. This CDR3 has 15 residues. CDR3 nucleotides: TGTGCCAGCAGTCCGCTCTTAACAGGGGCCTTTGAAGCTTTCTTT. Translation gives CASSPLLTGAFEAFF.